The sequence of this T cell receptor beta chain was determined in a study of blood T cells in healthy people across ages. Whole-study context: In model experiments, template switching was able to capture about one barcoded beta molecule for every two T cells that were present.

A J-beta primer mix and a sample-barcoded 5' primer were used in a second PCR of roughly 6 to 12 cycles. Each TCR beta cDNA got a 12-nucleotide random molecular identifier. Each sample provided no less than 2.5 million CDR3-containing paired-end reads. TCRdb redid the calling of the 5' RACE reads with MiXCR, one entry per CDR3 protein. The table lists fewer than 2 million distinct CDR3 sequences, about two fifths of them singletons. It was about 10 milliliters of peripheral blood that were drawn from each donor. This CDR3 has 14 residues. V lost 2 bases and J lost 8, with 14 bases in between. Germline assignment: CDR1 KGHDR and CDR2 SFDVKD.

J is TRBJ1-2 and V is TRBV24-1; tentative D call: TRBD1 (5 bases). The sequence came from a human donor in good health. Sample: blood. CDR3 bases: TGTGCCACCAGTGATTCCGGGACTTCAGGGGGCTACACCTTC. Translating it yields CATSDSGTSGGYTF.